This record covers a single TCR beta chain. The data are from a study of blood T cell dynamics during melanoma immunotherapy. The wider study: Standard first-line treatment here was pembrolizumab or nivolumab plus ipilimumab in metastatic melanoma.

Generated by immunoSEQ multiplex PCR, the TCRdb table keeps only in-frame clones and is missing some. The sample shows around 26,000 clones, approximately 90% of them seen only once. Time point given: pre-treatment baseline. One draw preceded checkpoint blockade; another followed its first cycle at week 3. No patient had earlier systemic cancer treatment, concurrent immunosuppressants, or another active cancer. Germline V CDR1 and CDR2: MNHEY, SVGAGI. CDR3 length equals 15 residues. V was pared by 8 bases and J by 0 bases, with 14 bases between. The receptor was isolated from a human donor with melanoma. The sample was blood, taken from a patient treated with checkpoint blockade. V is TRBV6-5 and J is TRBJ2-1; TRBD2 is a possible D gene (6 bases). CDR3 sequence (DNA): TGTGCCAGCTCAAGCGGGCCACTCTCCTACAATGAGCAGTTCTTC. Encoded protein: CASSSGPLSYNEQFF.